Described below is a single T cell receptor beta chain sequence and its context. This CDR3 contains 14 residues. Germline V gene data show CDR1 as SNHLY and CDR2 as FYNNEI. V trimming: 6 bases; J trimming: 10 bases; junction bases outside the gene matches: 7. These data originate in a study of blood T cell repertoires in COVID-19. Profiled with immunoSEQ multiplex PCR; TCRdb holds only in-frame clones, not every one. The sample shows 250,000 to 300,000 clones, less than 85% of them seen only once. The sequencing sample was made of peripheral blood. The gene calls are TRBV2 and TRBJ1-6, with 9 bases matching TRBD1. The TCR originated in a man aged 60-69 years who had recovered from COVID-19. DNA of the CDR3: TGTGCCAGCAGGAGACAGGGGGTAGGATCACCCCTCCACTTT. As protein: CASRRQGVGSPLHF.